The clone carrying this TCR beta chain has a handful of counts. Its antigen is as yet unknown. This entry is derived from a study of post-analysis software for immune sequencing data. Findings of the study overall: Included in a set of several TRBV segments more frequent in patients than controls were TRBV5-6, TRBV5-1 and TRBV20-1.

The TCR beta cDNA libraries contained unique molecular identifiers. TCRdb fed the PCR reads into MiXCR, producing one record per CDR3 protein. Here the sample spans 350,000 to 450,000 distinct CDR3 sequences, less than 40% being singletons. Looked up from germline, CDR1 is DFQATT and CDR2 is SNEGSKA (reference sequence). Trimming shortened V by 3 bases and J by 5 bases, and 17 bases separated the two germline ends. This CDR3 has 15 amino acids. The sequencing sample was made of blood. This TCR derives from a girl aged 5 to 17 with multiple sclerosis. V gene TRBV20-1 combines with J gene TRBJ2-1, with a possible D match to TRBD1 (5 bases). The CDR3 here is CSASYRGRLHNEQFF. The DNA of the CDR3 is TGCAGTGCTAGTTATAGGGGTAGGCTCCACAATGAGCAGTTCTTC.